This passage covers 10 T cell receptor beta chains from one sample sequenced in a study of shared clonotypes between healthy human individuals. Sequencing used immunoSEQ multiplex PCR; TCRdb keeps in-frame clones, though not all of them. The sample has fewer than 600,000 clones, over 60% seen once. Sequenced input: PBMCs. Every receptor here comes from a woman aged 40 to 50 in good health. Some clones in this sample may be carry-over from other donors' samples.

The chain employs TRBV29-1 and TRBJ1-2, with a tentative D call TRBD1 (5 bases). The CDR3 is made up of 13 amino acids. V lost 6 bases and J 4 bases, leaving 15 bases between the germline ends. Germline V gives CDR1 SQVTM, CDR2 ANQGSEA. The CDR3 DNA sequence: TGCAGCGTCGCGATGACAGCCCGCTATGGCTACACCTTC. It codes for CSVAMTARYGYTF.

This clone was observed a handful of times. The rearrangement links TRBV29-1 to TRBJ2-7, with 7 bases identical to TRBD1. The J segment lost 2 bases and the V segment lost 4 bases, leaving 8 bases of the junction unmatched. Germline V gives CDR1 SQVTM, CDR2 ANQGSEA. This CDR3 is built from 14 residues. As DNA, the CDR3 is TGCAGCGTTGTTGGTACAGGGGTCACCTACGAGCAGTACTTC. Amino acid sequence: CSVVGTGVTYEQYF.

The chain has TRBV7-2 and TRBJ1-1; 7 positions agree with TRBD1. The V segment lost 4 bases and the J segment 6 bases; nucleotides outside the gene matches: 5. This CDR3 is 13 amino acids long. Germline V gene data show CDR1 as SGHTA and CDR2 as FQGNSA. CDR3 sequence: CASSSTGSAEAFF. DNA for the CDR3: TGTGCCAGCAGCTCGACAGGGAGCGCTGAAGCTTTCTTT.

Notes on this clone: This likely traces to a read error, being one base from a far larger clone. Other DNA sequences in the sample encode the same CDR3. The rearrangement uses TRBV30 and TRBJ1-4; D is unresolved. CDR3 length: 12 amino acids. CDR1 and CDR2 from the germline V gene are GTSNPN and SVGIG (reference sequence). Trimming took 2 bases from V and 8 from J, leaving 9 bases between them. The CDR3 coding sequence is TGTGCCTGGAGTCCTCTGAGGGAAAAACTGTTTTTT. Translating it yields CAWSPLREKLFF.

The V call is TRBV5-4, the J call TRBJ2-5; perhaps TRBD2 as D (5 bases). CDR3 length: 17 amino acids. V was trimmed by 4 bases and J by 3 bases, leaving 22 bases between them. The germline CDR1 and CDR2 sequences are SGHNT and YYREEE (reference sequence). The CDR3 here is CASSRLADSPVKETQYF. Written as DNA, the CDR3 is TGTGCCAGCAGCCGCTTGGCGGACTCTCCGGTAAAAGAGACCCAGTACTTC.

J is TRBJ2-7 and V is TRBV5-1, with D possibly TRBD1 on 6 matching bases. CDR3 length: 15 residues. V lost 0 bases and J 6 bases, leaving 16 bases between the germline ends. Germline CDR1 SGHRS, CDR2 YFSETQ. The DNA for the CDR3 is TGCGCCAGCAGCTTGGATCGATTGACAGGTCCCGAGCAGTACTTC. This encodes CASSLDRLTGPEQYF.

This chain joins TRBV28 and TRBJ1-1, with a possible D match to TRBD1 (6 bases). The germline V gene has CDR1 MDHEN and CDR2 SYDVKM. Trimming removed 7 bases at V and 4 bases at J, with 16 bases between. The CDR3 is 14 residues long. The CDR3 protein is CASNPPGAGTEAFF. The CDR3 DNA is TGTGCCAGCAATCCCCCAGGGGCAGGCACTGAAGCTTTCTTT.

The chain joins TRBV27 to TRBJ2-7; 8 nucleotides match TRBD2. J lost 5 bases, V lost 2 bases, and 11 bases had no gene match. The CDR3 spans 16 residues. Germline CDR1 and CDR2: MNHEY and SMNVEV (reference sequence). The chain's CDR3 is CASSLERAGEWHEQYF. CDR3 nucleotide sequence: TGTGCCAGCAGTTTAGAAAGAGCGGGAGAGTGGCACGAGCAGTACTTC.

The chain is built from TRBV18 and TRBJ2-5, with TRBD2 identical over 13 bases. The CDR3 spans 16 residues. Trimming took 4 bases from V and 6 from J; bases not matched to a gene: 8. Germline assignment: CDR1 KGHSH and CDR2 LQKENI. The CDR3 here is CASSLETSGRRKTQYF. CDR3 DNA sequence: TGTGCCAGCTCACTAGAGACTAGCGGGAGGCGGAAGACCCAGTACTTC.

This chain uses TRBV9 with TRBJ2-5; 10 bases agree with TRBD2. This CDR3 region has 15 residues. Germline V gives CDR1 SGDLS, CDR2 YYNGEE. The ends lost 0 bases at V and 6 bases at J; junction bases unmatched: 5. CDR3 nucleotides: TGTGCCAGCAGCGTAGCTAGCGGGAGCGCGAAGACCCAGTACTTC. Protein: CASSVASGSAKTQYF.